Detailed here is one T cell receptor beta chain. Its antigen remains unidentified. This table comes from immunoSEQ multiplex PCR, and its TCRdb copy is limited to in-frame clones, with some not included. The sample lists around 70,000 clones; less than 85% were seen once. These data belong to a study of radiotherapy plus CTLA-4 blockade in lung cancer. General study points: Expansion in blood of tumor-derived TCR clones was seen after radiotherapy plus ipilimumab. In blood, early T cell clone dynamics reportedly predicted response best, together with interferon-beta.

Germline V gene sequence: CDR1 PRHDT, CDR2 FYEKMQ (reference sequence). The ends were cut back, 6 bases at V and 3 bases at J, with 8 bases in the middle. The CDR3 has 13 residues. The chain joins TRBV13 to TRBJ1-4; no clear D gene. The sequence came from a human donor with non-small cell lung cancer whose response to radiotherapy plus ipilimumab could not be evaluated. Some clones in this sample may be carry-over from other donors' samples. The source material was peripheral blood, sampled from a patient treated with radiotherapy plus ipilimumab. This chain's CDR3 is CASRVAPNEKLFF. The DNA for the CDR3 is TGTGCCAGCAGAGTAGCGCCTAATGAAAAACTGTTTTTT. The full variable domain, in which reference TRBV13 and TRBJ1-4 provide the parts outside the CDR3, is AAGVIQSPRHLIKEKRETATLKCYPIPRHDTVYWYQQGPGQDPQFLISFYEKMQSDKGSIPDRFSAQQFSDYHSELNMSSLELGDSALYFCASRVAPNEKLFFGSGTQLSVL.